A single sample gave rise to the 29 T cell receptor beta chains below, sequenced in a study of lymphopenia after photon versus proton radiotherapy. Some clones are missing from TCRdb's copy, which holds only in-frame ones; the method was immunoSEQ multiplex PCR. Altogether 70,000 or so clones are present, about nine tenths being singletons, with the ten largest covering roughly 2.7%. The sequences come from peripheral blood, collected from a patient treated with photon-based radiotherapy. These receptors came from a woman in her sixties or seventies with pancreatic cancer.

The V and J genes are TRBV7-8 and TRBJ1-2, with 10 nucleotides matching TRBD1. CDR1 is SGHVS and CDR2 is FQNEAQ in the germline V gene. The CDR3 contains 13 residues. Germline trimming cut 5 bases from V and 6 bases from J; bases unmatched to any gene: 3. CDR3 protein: CASSRDRGDGYTF. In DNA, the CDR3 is TGTGCCAGCAGCCGGGACAGGGGAGATGGCTACACCTTC. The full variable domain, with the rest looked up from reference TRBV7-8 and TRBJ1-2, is GAGVSQSPRYKVAKRGQDVALRCDPISGHVSLFWYQQALGQGPEFLTYFQNEAQLDKSGLPSDRFFAERPEGSVSTLKIQRTQQEDSAVYLCASSRDRGDGYTFGSGTRLTVV.

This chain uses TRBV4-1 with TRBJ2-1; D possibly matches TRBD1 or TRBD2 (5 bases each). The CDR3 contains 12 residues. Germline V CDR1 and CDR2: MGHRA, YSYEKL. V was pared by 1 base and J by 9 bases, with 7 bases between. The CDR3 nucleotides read TGCGCCAGCAGCCAAGGGGGGACTGAGCAGTTCTTC. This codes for CASSQGGTEQFF.

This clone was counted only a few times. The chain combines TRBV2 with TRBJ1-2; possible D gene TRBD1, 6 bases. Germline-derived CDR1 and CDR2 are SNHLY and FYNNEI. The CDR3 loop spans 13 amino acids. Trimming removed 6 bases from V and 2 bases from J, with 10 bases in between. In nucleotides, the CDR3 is TGTGCCAGCAGCGATACAGGGAACTATGGCTACACCTTC. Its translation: CASSDTGNYGYTF.

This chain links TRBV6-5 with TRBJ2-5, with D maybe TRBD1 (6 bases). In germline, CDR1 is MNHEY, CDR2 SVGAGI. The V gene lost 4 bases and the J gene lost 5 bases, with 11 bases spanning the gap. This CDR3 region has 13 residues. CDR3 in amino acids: CASSSQGYETQYF. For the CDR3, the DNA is TGTGCCAGCAGTTCACAGGGTTACGAGACCCAGTACTTC.

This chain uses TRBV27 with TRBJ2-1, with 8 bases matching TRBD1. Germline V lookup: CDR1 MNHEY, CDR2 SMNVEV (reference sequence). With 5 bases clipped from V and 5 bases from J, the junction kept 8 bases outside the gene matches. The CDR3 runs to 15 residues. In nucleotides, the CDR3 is TGTGCCAGCAGTATAGACAGGGGCCGGGACAATGAGCAGTTCTTC. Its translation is CASSIDRGRDNEQFF.

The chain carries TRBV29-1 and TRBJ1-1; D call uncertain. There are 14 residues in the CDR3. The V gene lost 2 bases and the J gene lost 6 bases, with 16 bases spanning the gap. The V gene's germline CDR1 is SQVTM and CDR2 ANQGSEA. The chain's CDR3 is CSVEKEALVAEAFF. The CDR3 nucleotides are TGCAGCGTTGAAAAAGAGGCGTTAGTGGCTGAAGCTTTCTTT.

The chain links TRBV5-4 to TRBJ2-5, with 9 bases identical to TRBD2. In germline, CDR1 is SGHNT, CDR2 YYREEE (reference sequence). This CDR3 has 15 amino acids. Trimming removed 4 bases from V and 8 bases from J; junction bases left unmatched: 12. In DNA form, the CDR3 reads TGTGCCAGCAGCCCGAGCTCAGCGGGAGGCTTCACCCAGTACTTC. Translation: CASSPSSAGGFTQYF. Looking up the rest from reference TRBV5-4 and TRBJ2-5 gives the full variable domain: ETGVTQSPTHLIKTRGQQVTLRCSSQSGHNTVSWYQQALGQGPQFIFQYYREEENGRGNFPPRFSGLQFPNYSSELNVNALELDDSALYLCASSPSSAGGFTQYFGPGTRLLVL.

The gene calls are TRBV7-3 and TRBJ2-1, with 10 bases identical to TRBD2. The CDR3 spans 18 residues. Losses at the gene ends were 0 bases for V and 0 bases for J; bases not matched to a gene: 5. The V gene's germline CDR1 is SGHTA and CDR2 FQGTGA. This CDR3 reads CASSLTSGGLSSYNEQFF. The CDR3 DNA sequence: TGTGCCAGCAGCTTAACTAGCGGGGGGCTCAGCTCCTACAATGAGCAGTTCTTC.

Written as DNA, the CDR3 is TGCAGCGTTTTCCAGCGGGATAGTTCAGATACGCAGTATTTT. Its translation is CSVFQRDSSDTQYF. V usage is TRBV29-1 and J usage is TRBJ2-3; 7 bases are a match to TRBD2. The CDR3 has 14 amino acids. The germline gives CDR1 SQVTM, CDR2 ANQGSEA. The trim removed 5 bases at V and 4 bases at J, leaving 9 bases unmatched.

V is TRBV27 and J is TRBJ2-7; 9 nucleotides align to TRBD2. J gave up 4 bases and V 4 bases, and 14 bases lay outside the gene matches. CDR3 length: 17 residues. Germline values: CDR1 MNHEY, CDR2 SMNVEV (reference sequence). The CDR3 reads CASSSGALAGVRYEQYF. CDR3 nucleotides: TGTGCCAGCAGTTCAGGGGCTTTAGCGGGAGTACGGTACGAGCAGTACTTC.

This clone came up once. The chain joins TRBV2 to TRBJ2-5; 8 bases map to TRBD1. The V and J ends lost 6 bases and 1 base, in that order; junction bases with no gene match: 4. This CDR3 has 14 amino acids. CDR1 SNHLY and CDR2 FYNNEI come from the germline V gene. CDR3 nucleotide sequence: TGTGCCAGCAGGGCGGGACAGGTCCAAGAGACCCAGTACTTC. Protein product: CASRAGQVQETQYF.

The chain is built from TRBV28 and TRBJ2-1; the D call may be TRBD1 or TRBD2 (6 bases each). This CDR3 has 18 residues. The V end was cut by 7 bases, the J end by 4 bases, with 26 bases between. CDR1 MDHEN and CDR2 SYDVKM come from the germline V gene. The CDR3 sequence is CASKGGAGFPRGYNEQFF. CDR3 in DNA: TGTGCCAGCAAAGGAGGGGCGGGATTCCCGAGGGGGTACAATGAGCAGTTCTTC.

CDR3 sequence reads: CASSHPGGGYGYTF. The CDR3 DNA follows: TGTGCCAGCTCACACCCAGGAGGGGGCTATGGCTACACCTTC. The chain recombines TRBV18 with TRBJ1-2, with D maybe TRBD1 (6 bases). CDR3 length: 14 amino acids. V was trimmed by 4 bases and J by 4 bases, leaving 13 bases between them. Germline lookup yields CDR1 KGHSH and CDR2 LQKENI.

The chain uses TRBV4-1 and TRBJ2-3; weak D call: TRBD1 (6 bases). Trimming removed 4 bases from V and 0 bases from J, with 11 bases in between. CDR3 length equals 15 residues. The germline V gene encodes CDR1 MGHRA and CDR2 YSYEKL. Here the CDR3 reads CASSPGGTSTDTQYF. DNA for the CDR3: TGCGCCAGCAGCCCGGGTGGGACAAGCACAGATACGCAGTATTTT.

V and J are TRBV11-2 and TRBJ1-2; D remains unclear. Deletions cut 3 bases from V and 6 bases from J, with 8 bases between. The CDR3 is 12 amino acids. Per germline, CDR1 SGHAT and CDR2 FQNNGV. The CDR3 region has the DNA TGTGCCAGCAGCTTTTCCGCCGATGGCTACACCTTC. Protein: CASSFSADGYTF.

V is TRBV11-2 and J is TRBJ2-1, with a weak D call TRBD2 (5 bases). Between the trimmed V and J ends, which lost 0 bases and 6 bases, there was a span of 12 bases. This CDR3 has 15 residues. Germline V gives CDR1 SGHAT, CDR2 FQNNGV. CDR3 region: CASSLDRGSANEQFF. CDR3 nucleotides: TGTGCCAGCAGCTTAGATCGTGGGAGCGCCAATGAGCAGTTCTTC.

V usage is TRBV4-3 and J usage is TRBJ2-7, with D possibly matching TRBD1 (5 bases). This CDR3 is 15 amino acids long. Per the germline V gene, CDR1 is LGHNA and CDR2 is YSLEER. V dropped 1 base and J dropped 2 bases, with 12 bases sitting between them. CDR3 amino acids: CASSQVGHDAYEQYF. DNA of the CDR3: TGCGCCAGCAGCCAAGTGGGGCATGATGCCTACGAGCAGTACTTC.

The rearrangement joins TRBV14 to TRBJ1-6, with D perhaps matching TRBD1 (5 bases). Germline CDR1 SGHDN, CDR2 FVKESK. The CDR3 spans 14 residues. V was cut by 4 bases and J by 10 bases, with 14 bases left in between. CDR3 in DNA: TGTGCCAGCAGCCCTTTCCAGGGTAGCTCACCCCTCCACTTT. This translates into CASSPFQGSSPLHF.

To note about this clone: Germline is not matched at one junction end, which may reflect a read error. The CDR3 is CASSLSIAGRTMSTGELFF. The CDR3 nucleotides are TGTGCTAGCAGCTTATCAATAGCGGGGCGGACGATGAGCACCGGGGAGCTGTTTTTT. This chain uses TRBV7-7 with TRBJ2-2, with 8 bases matching TRBD2. From germline, CDR1 is SSHAT and CDR2 FNYEAQ (reference sequence). The CDR3 length is 19 residues.

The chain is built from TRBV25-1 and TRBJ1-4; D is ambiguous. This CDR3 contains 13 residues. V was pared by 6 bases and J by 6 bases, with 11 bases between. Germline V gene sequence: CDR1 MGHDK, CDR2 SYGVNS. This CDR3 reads CASRGNGYEKLFF. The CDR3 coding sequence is TGTGCCAGCAGAGGGAACGGTTATGAAAAACTGTTTTTT.

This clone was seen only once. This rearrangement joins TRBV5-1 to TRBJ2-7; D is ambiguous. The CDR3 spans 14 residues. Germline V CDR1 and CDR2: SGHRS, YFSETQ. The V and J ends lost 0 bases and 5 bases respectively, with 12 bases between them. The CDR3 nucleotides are TGCGCCAGCAGCTTGGGACCTCCGCTCGACGAGCAGTACTTC. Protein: CASSLGPPLDEQYF. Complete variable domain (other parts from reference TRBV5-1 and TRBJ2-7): KAGVTQTPRYLIKTRGQQVTLSCSPISGHRSVSWYQQTPGQGLQFLFEYFSETQRNKGNFPGRFSGRQFSNSRSEMNVSTLELGDSALYLCASSLGPPLDEQYFGPGTRLTVT.

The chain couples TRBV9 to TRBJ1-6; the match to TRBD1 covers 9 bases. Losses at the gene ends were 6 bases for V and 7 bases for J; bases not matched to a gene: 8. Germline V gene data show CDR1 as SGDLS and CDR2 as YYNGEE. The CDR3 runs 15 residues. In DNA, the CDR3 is TGTGCCAGCACCGGGGGACAGGGAAGCAATTCACCCCTCCACTTT. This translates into CASTGGQGSNSPLHF.

This chain's CDR3 is CASSVAGEGSGANVLTF. CDR3 DNA sequence: TGTGCCAGCAGCGTAGCCGGTGAGGGCTCTGGGGCCAACGTCCTGACTTTC. The chain links TRBV9 to TRBJ2-6; the D gene is possibly TRBD2 (5 bases). V dropped 0 bases and J dropped 0 bases, with 10 bases sitting between them. In germline, CDR1 is SGDLS, CDR2 YYNGEE. The CDR3 contains 17 residues. The whole variable domain, remainder taken from reference TRBV9 and TRBJ2-6, is DSGVTQTPKHLITATGQRVTLRCSPRSGDLSVYWYQQSLDQGLQFLIQYYNGEERAKGNILERFSAQQFPDLHSELNLSSLELGDSALYFCASSVAGEGSGANVLTFGAGSRLTVL.

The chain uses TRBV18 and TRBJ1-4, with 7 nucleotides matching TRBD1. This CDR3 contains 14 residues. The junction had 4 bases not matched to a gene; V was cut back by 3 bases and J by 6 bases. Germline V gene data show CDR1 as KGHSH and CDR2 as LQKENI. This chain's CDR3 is CASSPGGGDEKLFF. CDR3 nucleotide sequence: TGTGCCAGCTCACCGGGAGGGGGCGATGAAAAACTGTTTTTT.

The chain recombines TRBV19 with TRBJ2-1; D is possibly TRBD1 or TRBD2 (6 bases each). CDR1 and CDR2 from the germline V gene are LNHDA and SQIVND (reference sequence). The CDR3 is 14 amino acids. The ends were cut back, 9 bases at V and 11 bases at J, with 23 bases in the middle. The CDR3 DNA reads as TGTGCCAGCAACCCGGACAGTAGCGGTACTAAGCAGTTCTTC. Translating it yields CASNPDSSGTKQFF. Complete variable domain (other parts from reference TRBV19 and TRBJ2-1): DGGITQSPKYLFRKEGQNVTLSCEQNLNHDAMYWYRQDPGQGLRLIYYSQIVNDFQKGDIAEGYSVSREKKESFPLTVTSAQKNPTAFYLCASNPDSSGTKQFFGPGTRLTVL.

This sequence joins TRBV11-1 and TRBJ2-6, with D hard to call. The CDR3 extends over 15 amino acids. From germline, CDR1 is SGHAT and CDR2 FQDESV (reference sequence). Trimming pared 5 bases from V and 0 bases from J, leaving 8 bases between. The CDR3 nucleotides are TGTGCCAGCAGCCCCCCGCTCTCTGGGGCCAACGTCCTGACTTTC. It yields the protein CASSPPLSGANVLTF.

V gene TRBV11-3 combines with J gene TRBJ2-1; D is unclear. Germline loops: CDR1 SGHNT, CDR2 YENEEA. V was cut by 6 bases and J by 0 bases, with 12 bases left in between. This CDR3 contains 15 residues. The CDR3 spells CASSFRTSSYNEQFF. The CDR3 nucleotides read TGTGCCAGCAGTTTCCGGACGAGCTCCTACAATGAGCAGTTCTTC.

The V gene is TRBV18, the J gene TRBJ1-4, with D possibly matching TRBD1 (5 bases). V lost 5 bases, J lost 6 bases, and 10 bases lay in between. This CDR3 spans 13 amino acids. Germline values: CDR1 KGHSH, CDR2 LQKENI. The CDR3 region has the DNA TGTGCCAGCTCAAGGGGAGGGGATGAAAAACTGTTTTTT. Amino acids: CASSRGGDEKLFF.

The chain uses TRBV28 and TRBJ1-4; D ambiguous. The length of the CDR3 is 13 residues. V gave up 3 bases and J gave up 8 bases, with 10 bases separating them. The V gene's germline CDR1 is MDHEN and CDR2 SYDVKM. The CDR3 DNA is TGTGCCAGCAGTTTTTTTAGCGACGAAAAACTGTTTTTT. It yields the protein CASSFFSDEKLFF.